What follows describes a single TCR beta chain. The source of the sample is a study of tumor-infiltrating lymphocytes in oesophageal squamous cell carcinoma. Using its own MiXCR run on the PCR reads, TCRdb lists one record per CDR3 protein. Of over 10,000 distinct CDR3 sequences listed, approximately 52% are singletons. Input material: esophageal tumor tissue. This receptor was obtained from a female donor with esophageal squamous cell carcinoma.

CDR3 loop: CASSLESRREETQYF. The CDR3 region has the DNA TGCGCCAGCAGCTTGGAATCCCGGAGGGAAGAGACCCAGTACTTC. The chain has TRBV5-1 and TRBJ2-7; a possible D gene is TRBD2 (6 bases). The J call is uncertain, as TRBJ2-5 better fits the DNA end. The length of the CDR3 is 15 residues. From germline, CDR1 is SGHRS and CDR2 YFSETQ.